This T cell receptor beta chain was identified during a study of ipilimumab plus nivolumab after autologous stem cell transplantation (dated by TCRdb to about 2021). Context from the whole study: The median number of doses received by trial patients was about 5 for ipilimumab and 7 to 9 for nivolumab. Both primary refractory and relapsed disease were represented in the DLBCL cohort, where 18-month progression-free survival was approximately 87% and 28%, respectively. The trial enrolled patients with high-risk diffuse large B cell lymphoma, mature T cell lymphoma, or multiple myeloma undergoing autologous transplant. Thirty-five patients made up the trial's intent-to-treat population. Results and caveats for the whole study, not just this receptor: Combined checkpoint inhibition as post-transplant consolidation was concluded by the authors to appear tolerable. The authors stated that profiles of the T cell receptor repertoire, regulatory T cell phenotype and gut microbiota provided a biologic rationale for studying this approach further.

Checkpoint therapy was initiated 14 to 28 days after autologous transplant, and ipilimumab was administered at 1 mg/kg intravenously on day 1 of selected weeks. The nivolumab dose was 3 mg/kg intravenously, delivered on day 1 of weeks 1, 4, 7, 10, and every two weeks through week 26. This was a Phase Ib clinical trial that tested ipilimumab plus nivolumab, given as combined checkpoint inhibition, for consolidation following autologous stem cell transplantation. The library relied on the immunoSEQ multiplex PCR assay. As stored in TCRdb, this immuneACCESS dataset retains in-frame rearrangements with V and J assigned. A fraction of the clones does not appear; measured against another copy, unresolved V genes explain less than half of the discrepancy, and the remainder lacks a known reason. In all, the sample holds roughly 86,000 clones, and over 80% of those were seen once. The ten largest account for 2% to 2.5% of the sample.

Looking up the germline V gene yields CDR1 SQVTM and CDR2 ANQGSEA. The CDR3 sequence holds 10 residues, the cysteine and phenylalanine included. Only the CDR3 portion is preserved as DNA: 30 bases, with reading frame beginning at the first base. V gives up 4 bases and J gives up 1 base, and the segment between their germline ends measures 2 bases. In the case of this clone: Its recognized antigen is unknown. It has no much larger one-base neighbor in the sample; base qualities were not kept.

This sequence uses TRBV29-1 and TRBJ2-7; no D gene call is confident. This sample comprised PBMCs, obtained in a trial of ipilimumab plus nivolumab as post-transplant consolidation. The source is a male donor with diffuse large B-cell lymphoma. The nucleotide sequence reads TGCAGCGTTGGTTCCTACGAGCAGTACTTC. This is translated as CSVGSYEQYF.